The sequence of this T cell receptor beta chain was determined in a study of CD8+ T cells in alopecia areata. In germline, CDR1 is NSQYPW, CDR2 LRSPGD (reference sequence). V was clipped by 4 bases and J by 4 bases; unmatched bases: 8. The length of the CDR3 is 16 residues. About this clone itself: The gene symbols are mouse symbols. The CDR3 end is not reached by the read, which stops 4 residues before it; the germline J gene fills it in.

Sequencing relied on a cDNA template that was reverse transcribed from extracted RNA. Method: immunoSEQ multiplex PCR; TCRdb's copy keeps in-frame clones and lacks some. The repertoire consists of 90,000 to 130,000 clones, none detected only once. This rearrangement joins TRBV1 to TRBJ1-4; 8 nucleotides match TRBD1. Sequences were obtained from lesional skin. The source of this sequence is a C3H/HeJ mouse with alopecia areata. As its MHC haplotype, the strain has H2-k. CDR3 DNA (partial): TGCACCTGCAGTGTCCCGGGCAGGGGGCACAACGAA. Translating it yields CTCSVPGRGHNE. The whole CDR3 sequence reads CTCSVPGRGHNERLFF.